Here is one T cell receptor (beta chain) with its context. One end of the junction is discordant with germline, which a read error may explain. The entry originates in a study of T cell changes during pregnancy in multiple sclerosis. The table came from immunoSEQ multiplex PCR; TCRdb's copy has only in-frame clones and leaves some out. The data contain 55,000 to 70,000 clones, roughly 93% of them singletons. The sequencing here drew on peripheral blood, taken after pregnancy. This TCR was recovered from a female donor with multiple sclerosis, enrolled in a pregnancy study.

This CDR3 is CASSLAGGTPYEQYF. The CDR3 DNA is TGTGCCAGCAGCCTAGCTGGGGGGACCCCCTACGAGCAGTACTTC. The chain links TRBV7-6 to TRBJ2-7, with D perhaps TRBD2 (6 bases). This CDR3 is 15 amino acids long. The germline V gene has CDR1 SGHVS and CDR2 FNYEAQ.